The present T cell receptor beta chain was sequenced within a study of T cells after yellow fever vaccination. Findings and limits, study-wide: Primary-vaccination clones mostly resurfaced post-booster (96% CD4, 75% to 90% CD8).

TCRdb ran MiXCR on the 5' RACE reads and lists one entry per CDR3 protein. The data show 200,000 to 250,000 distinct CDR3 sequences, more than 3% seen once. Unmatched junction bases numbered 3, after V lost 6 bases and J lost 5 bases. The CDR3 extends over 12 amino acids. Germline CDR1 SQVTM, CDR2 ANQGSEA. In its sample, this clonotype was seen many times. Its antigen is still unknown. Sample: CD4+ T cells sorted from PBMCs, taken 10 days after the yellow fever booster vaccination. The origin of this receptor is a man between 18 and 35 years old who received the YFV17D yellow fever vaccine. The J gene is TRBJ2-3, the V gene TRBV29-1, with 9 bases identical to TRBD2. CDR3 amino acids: CSVAGGRDTQYF. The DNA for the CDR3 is TGCAGCGTGGCGGGGGGGAGAGATACGCAGTATTTT.